The clone carrying this T cell receptor (beta chain) was seen just once. The sample comes from a study of blood T cell repertoires in COVID-19. On the study more broadly: Researchers got acute and convalescent COVID-19 samples from the United States, Italy and Spain. In each case, the material was cDNA or gDNA derived from T cells, B-cell-depleted T cells, or PBMCs.

In the authors' methods: Nucleated cell number was recorded as an estimate derived from reference gene primer amplification. Measured with immunoSEQ multiplex PCR; TCRdb has only the in-frame clones, and not every one. The V and J calls and clone size are taken from that table; D and trimming were inferred from the DNA. Among about 200,000 clones listed, more than 60% were seen once. Germline loops: CDR1 SGHRS, CDR2 YFSETQ. The V and J ends lost 1 base and 4 bases, in that order; junction bases with no gene match: 5. CDR3 length: 16 amino acids. This rearrangement joins TRBV5-1 to TRBJ2-2; 9 bases are shared with TRBD2. The sequenced material came from peripheral blood. This TCR was sampled from a middle-aged man who had recovered from COVID-19. CDR3 DNA: TGCGCCAGCAGCTTGCAGGCTAGCGGGGCCACCGGGGAGCTGTTTTTT. Encoded protein: CASSLQASGATGELFF.